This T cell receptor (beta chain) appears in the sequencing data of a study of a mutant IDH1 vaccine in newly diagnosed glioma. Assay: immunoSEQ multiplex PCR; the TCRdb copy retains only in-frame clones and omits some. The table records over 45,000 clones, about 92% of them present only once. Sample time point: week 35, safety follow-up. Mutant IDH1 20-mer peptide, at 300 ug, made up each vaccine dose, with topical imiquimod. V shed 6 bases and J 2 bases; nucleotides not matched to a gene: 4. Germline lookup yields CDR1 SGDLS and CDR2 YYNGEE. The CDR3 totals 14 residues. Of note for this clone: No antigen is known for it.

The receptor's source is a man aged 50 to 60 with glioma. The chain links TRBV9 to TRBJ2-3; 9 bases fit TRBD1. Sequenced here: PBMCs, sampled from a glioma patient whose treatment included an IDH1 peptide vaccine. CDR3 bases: TGTGCCAGCACCGGGACAGGGTTCACAGATACGCAGTATTTT. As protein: CASTGTGFTDTQYF.